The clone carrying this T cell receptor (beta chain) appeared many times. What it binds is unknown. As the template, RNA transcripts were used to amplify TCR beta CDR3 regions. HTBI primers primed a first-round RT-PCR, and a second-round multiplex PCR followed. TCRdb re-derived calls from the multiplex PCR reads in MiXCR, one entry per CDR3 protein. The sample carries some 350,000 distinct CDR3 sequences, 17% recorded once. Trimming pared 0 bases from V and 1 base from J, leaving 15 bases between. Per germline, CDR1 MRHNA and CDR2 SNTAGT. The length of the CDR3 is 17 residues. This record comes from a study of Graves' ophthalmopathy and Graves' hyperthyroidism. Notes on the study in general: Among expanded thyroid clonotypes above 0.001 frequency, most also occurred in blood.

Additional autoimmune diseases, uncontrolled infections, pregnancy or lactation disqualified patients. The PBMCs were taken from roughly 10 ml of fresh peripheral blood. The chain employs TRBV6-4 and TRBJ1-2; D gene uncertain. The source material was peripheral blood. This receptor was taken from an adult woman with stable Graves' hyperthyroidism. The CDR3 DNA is TGTGCCAGCAGTGACTCGTACAGCCAAAGCCTTAACTATGGCTACACCTTC. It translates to CASSDSYSQSLNYGYTF.